This entry features one TCR beta chain sequence. A far more abundant clone sits one base away, making this likely a read error. Primers used for first-strand cDNA, a TRAV- and TRBV-specific set, covered both alpha and beta chains. TCRs underwent approximately 20 PCR cycles of amplification with a constant-region primer and V-primer adapter. TCRdb processed the reads anew with MiXCR; each CDR3 protein has one entry. The data contain about 39,000 distinct CDR3 sequences, less than 40% of them singletons. The data were obtained in a study of low-dose radiotherapy and immunotherapy resistance in tumors. Study in general: A total of 6.5 Gy was given to Cohort 1 as 0.5 Gy per fraction every 2 weeks.

Time point meaning: before trial treatment. Donors received a regimen that comprised nivolumab, ipilimumab, aspirin, low-dose cyclophosphamide and low-dose radiotherapy. CDR3 length: 12 amino acids. The sequence was collected from a male donor with gallbladder cancer. The chain couples TRBV26 to TRBJ2-7; whether TRBD1, the table's D call, matches the DNA was not checked. TRBV26 is tagged as a pseudogene. Here the sequenced sample was PBMCs, taken before treatment. The DNA of the CDR3 is TGTTCCAGCAGTCACAGGGTTGGCGAGCAGTACTTC. It specifies CSSSHRVGEQYF.